The source of this TCR beta chain is a study of CD4+ T cells in melanoma. As concerns this clone: Its antigen remains unidentified.

This CDR3 comprises 14 residues. V was cut by 0 bases and J by 9 bases, with 12 bases left in between. Germline V lookup: CDR1 LNHNV, CDR2 YYDKDF (reference sequence). Using immunoSEQ multiplex PCR, the repertoire was profiled, and TCRdb retains in-frame clones only, with some absent. Among about 15,000 clones listed, 65% to 85% were seen once. Study findings and constraints: A reported correlation linked neoantigen-specific CD4+ T cells to CD8+, macrophage and B cell function. Diverse differentiation states were reported for melanoma neoantigen-specific CD4+ T cells.

The sample comprised cells from a culture (not recorded whether cultured in vitro). The chain recombines TRBV15 with TRBJ2-1; D possibly matches TRBD1 or TRBD2 (6 bases each). The receptor was derived from a human donor with melanoma. The CDR3, as DNA: TGTGCCACCAGCAGAGATCTGGGGGGCCTTGAGCAGTTCTTC. The encoded protein is CATSRDLGGLEQFF.